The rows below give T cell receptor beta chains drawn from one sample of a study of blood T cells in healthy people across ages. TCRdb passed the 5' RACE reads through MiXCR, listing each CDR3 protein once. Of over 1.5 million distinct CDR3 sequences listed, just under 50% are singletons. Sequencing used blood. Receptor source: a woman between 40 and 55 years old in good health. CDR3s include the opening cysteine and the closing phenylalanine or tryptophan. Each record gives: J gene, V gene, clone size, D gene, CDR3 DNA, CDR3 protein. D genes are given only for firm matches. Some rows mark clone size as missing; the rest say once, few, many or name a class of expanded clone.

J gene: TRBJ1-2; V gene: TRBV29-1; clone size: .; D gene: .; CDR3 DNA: TGCAGCGTTGAAGAAGGGGGGTCTGGCTACACCTTC; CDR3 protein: CSVEEGGSGYTF
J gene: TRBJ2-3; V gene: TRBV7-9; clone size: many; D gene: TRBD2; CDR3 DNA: TGTGCCAGCAGCTTATATCGGGGGGGCACAGATACGCAGTATTTT; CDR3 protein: CASSLYRGGTDTQYF
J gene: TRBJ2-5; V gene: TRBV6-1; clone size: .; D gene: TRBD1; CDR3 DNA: TGTGCCAGCGACCCCGGGACAGTCCAAGAGACCCAGTACTTC; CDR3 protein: CASDPGTVQETQYF
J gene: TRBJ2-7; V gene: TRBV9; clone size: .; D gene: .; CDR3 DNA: TGTGCCAGCAGCGTCCGACCGAGTTACGAGCAGTACTTC; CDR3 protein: CASSVRPSYEQYF
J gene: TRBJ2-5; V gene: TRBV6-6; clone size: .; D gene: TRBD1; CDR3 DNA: TGTGCCAGCAGTACAACTGGACAGGGTCTGGGGACCCAGTACTTC; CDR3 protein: CASSTTGQGLGTQYF
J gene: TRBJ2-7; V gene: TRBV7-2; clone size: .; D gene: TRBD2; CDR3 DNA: TGTGCCAGCAGCTTAGGATCAAGCGGGGGTTACGAGCAGTACTTC; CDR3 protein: CASSLGSSGGYEQYF
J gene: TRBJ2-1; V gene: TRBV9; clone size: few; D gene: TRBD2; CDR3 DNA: TGTGCCAGCAGCGTAGATAGTGGGGGGGTCATCAATGAGCAGTTCTTC; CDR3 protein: CASSVDSGGVINEQFF
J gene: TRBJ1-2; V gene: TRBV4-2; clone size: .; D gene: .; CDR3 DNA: TGTGCCAGCAGCCAAGAAGCCCGGGCGAGGGACTATGGCTACACCTTC; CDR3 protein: CASSQEARARDYGYTF
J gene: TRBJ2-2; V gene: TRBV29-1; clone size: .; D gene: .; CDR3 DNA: TGCAGCGTTGATAGTGGAGGCGGGGAGCTGTTTTTT; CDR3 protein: CSVDSGGGELFF
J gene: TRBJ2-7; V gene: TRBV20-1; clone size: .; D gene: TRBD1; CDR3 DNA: TGCAGTGCGAGTACAGGGGACGAGCAGTACTTC; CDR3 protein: CSASTGDEQYF
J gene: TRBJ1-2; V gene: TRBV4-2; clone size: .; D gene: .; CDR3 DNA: TGTGCCAGCAGCCAAGAGGAGGGCCGTACTAACTATGGCTACACCTTC; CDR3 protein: CASSQEEGRTNYGYTF
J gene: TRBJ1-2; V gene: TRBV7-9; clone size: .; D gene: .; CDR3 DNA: TGTGCCAGCAGCCCCATTGCCCAAGGAAGAGGTGGCTACACCTTC; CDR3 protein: CASSPIAQGRGGYTF
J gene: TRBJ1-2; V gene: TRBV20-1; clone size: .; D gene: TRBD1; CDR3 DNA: TGCAGTGCTAGACCTACTGGACAGGGTGGAGGTGGCTACACCTTC; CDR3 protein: CSARPTGQGGGGYTF
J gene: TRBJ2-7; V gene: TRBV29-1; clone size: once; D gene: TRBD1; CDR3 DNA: TGCAGCGTTGGACAGGGAGTTCAGCGGTACTTC; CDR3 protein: CSVGQGVQRYF
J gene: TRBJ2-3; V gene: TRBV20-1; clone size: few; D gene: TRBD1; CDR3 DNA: TGCAGTGCTAGACAGGGGGCGGTAGATACGCAGTATTTT; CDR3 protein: CSARQGAVDTQYF
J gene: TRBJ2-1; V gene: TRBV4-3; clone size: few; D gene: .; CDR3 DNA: TGCGCCAGCAGCCAGGGGACAATCGCCTACAATGAGCAGTTCTTC; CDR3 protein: CASSQGTIAYNEQFF